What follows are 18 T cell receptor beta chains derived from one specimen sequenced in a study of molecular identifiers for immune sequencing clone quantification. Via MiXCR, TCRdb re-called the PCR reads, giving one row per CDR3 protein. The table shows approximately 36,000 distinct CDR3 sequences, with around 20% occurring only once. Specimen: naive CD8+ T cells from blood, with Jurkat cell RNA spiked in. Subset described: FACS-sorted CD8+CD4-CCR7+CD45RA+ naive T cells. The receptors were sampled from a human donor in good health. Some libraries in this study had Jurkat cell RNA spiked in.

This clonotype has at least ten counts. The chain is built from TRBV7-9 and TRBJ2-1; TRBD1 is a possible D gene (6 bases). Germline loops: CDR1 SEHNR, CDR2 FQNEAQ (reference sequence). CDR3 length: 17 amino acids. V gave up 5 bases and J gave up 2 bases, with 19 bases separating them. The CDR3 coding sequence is TGTGCCAGCAGCCCAAAGACAGGACCGGAAGCCTACAATGAGCAGTTCTTC. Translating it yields CASSPKTGPEAYNEQFF.

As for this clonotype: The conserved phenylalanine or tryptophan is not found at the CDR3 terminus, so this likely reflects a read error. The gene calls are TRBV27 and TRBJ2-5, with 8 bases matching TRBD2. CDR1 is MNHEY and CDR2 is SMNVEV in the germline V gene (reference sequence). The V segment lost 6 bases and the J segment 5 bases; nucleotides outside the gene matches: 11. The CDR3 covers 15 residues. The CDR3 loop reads CASSSSAGAAETQYL. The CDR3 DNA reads TGTGCCAGCAGCAGTTCAGCGGGAGCCGCGGAGACCCAGTACCTC.

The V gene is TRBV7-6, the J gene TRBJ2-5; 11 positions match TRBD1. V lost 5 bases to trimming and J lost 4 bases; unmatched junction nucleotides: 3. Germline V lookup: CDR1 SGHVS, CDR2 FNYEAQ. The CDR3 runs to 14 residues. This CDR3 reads CASSPGTGGETQYF. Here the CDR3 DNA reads TGTGCCAGCAGCCCCGGGACAGGGGGAGAGACCCAGTACTTC.

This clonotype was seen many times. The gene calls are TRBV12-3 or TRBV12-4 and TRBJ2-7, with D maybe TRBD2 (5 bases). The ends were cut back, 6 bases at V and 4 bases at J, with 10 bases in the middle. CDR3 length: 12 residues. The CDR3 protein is CASSVGLYEQYF. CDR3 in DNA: TGTGCCAGCAGCGTTGGACTTTACGAGCAGTACTTC.

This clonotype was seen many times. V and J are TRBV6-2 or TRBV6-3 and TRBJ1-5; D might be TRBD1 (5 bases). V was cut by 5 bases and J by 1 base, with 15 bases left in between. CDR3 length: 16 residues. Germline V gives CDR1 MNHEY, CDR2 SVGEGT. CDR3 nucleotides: TGTGCCAGCAGTGAATCTTCAGGGATAAGCAATCAGCCCCAGCATTTT. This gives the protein CASSESSGISNQPQHF.

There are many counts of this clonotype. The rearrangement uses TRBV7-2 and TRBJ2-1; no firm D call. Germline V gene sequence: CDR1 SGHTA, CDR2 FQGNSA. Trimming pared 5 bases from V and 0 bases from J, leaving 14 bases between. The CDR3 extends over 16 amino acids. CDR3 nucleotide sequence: TGTGCCAGCAGCCCCTGGCCAGAGTACTCCTACAATGAGCAGTTCTTC. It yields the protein CASSPWPEYSYNEQFF. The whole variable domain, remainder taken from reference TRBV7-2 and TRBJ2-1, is GAGVSQSPSNKVTEKGKDVELRCDPISGHTALYWYRQSLGQGLEFLIYFQGNSAPDKSGLPSDRFSAERTGGSVSTLTIQRTQQEDSAVYLCASSPWPEYSYNEQFFGPGTRLTVL.

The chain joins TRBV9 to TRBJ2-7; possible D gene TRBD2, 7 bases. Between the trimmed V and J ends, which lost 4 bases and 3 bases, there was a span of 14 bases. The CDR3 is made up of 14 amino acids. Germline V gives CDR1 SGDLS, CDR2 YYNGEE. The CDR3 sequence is CASSQGGENYEQYF. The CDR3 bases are TGTGCCAGCAGCCAAGGGGGGGAAAACTACGAGCAGTACTTC.

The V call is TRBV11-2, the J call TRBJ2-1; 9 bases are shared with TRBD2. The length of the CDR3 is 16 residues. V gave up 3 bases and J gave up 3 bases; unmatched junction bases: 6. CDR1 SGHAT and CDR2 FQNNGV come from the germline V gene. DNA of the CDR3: TGTGCCAGCAGCTTGGCGGGAGGGCCGGGCTACAATGAGCAGTTCTTC. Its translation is CASSLAGGPGYNEQFF.

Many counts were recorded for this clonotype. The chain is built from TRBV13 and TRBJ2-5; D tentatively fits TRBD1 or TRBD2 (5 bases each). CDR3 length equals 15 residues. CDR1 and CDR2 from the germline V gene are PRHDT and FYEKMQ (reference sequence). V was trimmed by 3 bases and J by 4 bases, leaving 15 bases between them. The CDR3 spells CASSLGLAAGETQYF. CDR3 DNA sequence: TGTGCCAGCAGCTTGGGGCTAGCAGCAGGAGAGACCCAGTACTTC.

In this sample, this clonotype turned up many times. This CDR3 reads CASSEAVQGLSNQPQHF. The CDR3 region has the DNA TGTGCCAGCAGTGAAGCCGTACAGGGATTAAGCAATCAGCCCCAGCATTTT. The chain joins TRBV6-1 to TRBJ1-5, with TRBD1 as a possible D gene (6 bases). The CDR3 consists of 17 residues. Germline assignment: CDR1 MNHNS and CDR2 SASEGT. Trimming removed 0 bases at V and 1 base at J, with 13 bases between.

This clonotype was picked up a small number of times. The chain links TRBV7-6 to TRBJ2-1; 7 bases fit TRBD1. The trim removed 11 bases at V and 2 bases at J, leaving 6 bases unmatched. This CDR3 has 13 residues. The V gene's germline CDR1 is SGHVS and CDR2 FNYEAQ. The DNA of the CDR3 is TGTGCCCAACTACAGGGGCCCTACAATGAGCAGTTCTTC. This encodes CAQLQGPYNEQFF.

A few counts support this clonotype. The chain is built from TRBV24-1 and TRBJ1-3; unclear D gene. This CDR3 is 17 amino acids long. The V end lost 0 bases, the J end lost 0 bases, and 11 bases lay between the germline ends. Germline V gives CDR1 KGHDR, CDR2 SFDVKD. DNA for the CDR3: TGTGCCACCAGTGATTTGATAGTCCAGCGCTCTGGAAACACCATATATTTT. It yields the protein CATSDLIVQRSGNTIYF.

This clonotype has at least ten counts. The CDR3 loop is CASSRRTSGSNEQFF. DNA for the CDR3: TGCGCCAGCAGCCGAAGGACTAGCGGGAGTAATGAGCAGTTCTTC. The genes are TRBV5-1 and TRBJ2-1, with 13 bases identical to TRBD2. CDR3 length: 15 residues. V shed 4 bases and J 7 bases; nucleotides not matched to a gene: 5. Looked up from germline, CDR1 is SGHRS and CDR2 is YFSETQ.

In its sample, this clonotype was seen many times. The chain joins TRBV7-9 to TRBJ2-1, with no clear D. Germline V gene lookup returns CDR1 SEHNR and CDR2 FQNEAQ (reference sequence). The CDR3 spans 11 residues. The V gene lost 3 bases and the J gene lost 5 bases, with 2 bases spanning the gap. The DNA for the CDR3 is TGTGCCAGCAGCTTGAACAATGAGCAGTTCTTC. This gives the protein CASSLNNEQFF.

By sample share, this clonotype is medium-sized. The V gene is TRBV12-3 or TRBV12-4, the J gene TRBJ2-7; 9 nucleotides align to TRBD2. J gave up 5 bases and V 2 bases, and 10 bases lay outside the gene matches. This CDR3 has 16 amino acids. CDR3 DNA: TGTGCCAGCAGTTTAATATGGGCGGGAGGGCTCCACGAGCAGTACTTC. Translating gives CASSLIWAGGLHEQYF.

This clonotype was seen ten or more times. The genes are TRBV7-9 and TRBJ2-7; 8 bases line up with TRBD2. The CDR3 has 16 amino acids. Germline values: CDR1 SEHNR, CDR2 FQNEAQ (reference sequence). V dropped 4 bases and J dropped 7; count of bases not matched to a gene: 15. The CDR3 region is CASSSNRGGRLREQYF. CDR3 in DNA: TGTGCCAGCAGCTCGAACCGGGGGGGGAGGCTGAGGGAGCAGTACTTC.

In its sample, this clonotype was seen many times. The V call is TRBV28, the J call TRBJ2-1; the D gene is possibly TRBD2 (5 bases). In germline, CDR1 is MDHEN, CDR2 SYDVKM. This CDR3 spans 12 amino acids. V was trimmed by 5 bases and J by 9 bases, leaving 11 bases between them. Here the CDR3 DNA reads TGTGCCAGCAGTATCGGAGGAGGTGAGCAGTTCTTC. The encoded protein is CASSIGGGEQFF. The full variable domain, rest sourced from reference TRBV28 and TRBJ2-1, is DVKVTQSSRYLVKRTGEKVFLECVQDMDHENMFWYRQDPGLGLRLIYFSYDVKMKEKGDIPEGYSVSREKKERFSLILESASTNQTSMYLCASSIGGGEQFFGPGTRLTVL.

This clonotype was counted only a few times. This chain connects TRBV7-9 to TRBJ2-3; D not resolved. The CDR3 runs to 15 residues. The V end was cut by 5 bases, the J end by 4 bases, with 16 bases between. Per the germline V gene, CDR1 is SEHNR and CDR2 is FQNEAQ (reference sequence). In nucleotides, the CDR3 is TGTGCCAGCAGCCCCCAATATGCTAGTGCAGATACGCAGTATTTT. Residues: CASSPQYASADTQYF.